Presented here are 3 T cell receptor beta chains from one specimen sequenced in a study of tumor and adjacent non-tumor tissue in lung cancer. No cell sorting was done before RNA was extracted from the tissue. A modified ARM-PCR protocol with three rounds of nested PCR amplified TCRbeta. MiXCR, run by TCRdb on the multiplex PCR reads, gives a single entry per CDR3 protein. The table lists some 71,000 distinct CDR3 sequences, 72% of them singletons. The specimen sequenced was lung tumor tissue. These receptors originate from a woman aged 40 to 50 with non-small cell lung cancer.

This chain uses TRBV11-3 with TRBJ2-1, with D possibly TRBD2 on 8 matching bases. V was pared by 8 bases and J by 4 bases, with 21 bases between. This CDR3 is built from 16 residues. CDR1 SGHNT and CDR2 YENEEA come from the germline V gene. The CDR3 is CASRRQGVAGYNEQFF. The DNA of the CDR3 is TGTGCCAGCCGCAGACAGGGTGTAGCGGGGTACAATGAGCAGTTCTTC.

Notes on this clonotype: A much larger clone lies one base from this, so it may be a read error. The chain carries TRBV6-1 and TRBJ2-3, with D unclear. Trimming cost V 1 base and J 2 bases, with 10 bases left between them. The CDR3 length is 15 residues. Germline assignment: CDR1 MNHNS and CDR2 SASEGT. The CDR3 coding sequence is TGTGCCAGCAGTGAAGATAGTAGCTTCACAGATACGCAGTATTTT. Protein: CASSEDSSFTDTQYF.

This clonotype was picked up a small number of times. At one boundary the junction diverges from the germline segment, which might be a read error. The rearrangement uses TRBV7-2 and TRBJ2-3; TRBD2 matches at 7 bases. Germline CDR1 reads SGHTA; CDR2 reads FQGNSA. The CDR3 is 14 residues long. Written as DNA, the CDR3 is TGTGCCAGCAGCTCGGAGACTAGCACAGATATGCAGTATTTT. Amino acids: CASSSETSTDMQYF. Drawing the rest from reference TRBV7-2 and TRBJ2-3, the complete variable domain is GAGVSQSPSNKVTEKGKDVELRCDPISGHTALYWYRQSLGQGLEFLIYFQGNSAPDKSGLPSDRFSAERTGGSVSTLTIQRTQQEDSAVYLCASSSETSTDMQYFGPGTRLTVL.